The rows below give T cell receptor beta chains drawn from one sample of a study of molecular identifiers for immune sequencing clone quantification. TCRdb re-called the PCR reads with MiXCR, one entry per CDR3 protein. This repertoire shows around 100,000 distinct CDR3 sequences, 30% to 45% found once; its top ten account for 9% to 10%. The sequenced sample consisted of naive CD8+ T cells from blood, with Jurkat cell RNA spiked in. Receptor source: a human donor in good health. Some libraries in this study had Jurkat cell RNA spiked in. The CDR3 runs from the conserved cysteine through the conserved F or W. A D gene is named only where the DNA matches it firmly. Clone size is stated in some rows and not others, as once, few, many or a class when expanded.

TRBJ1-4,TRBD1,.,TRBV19,CASKRDREEKLFF,TGTGCCAGTAAAAGGGACAGGGAGGAAAAACTGTTTTTT
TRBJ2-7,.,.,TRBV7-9,CASSLALTGRGYEQYF,TGTGCCAGCAGCTTAGCTTTAACAGGGCGGGGCTACGAGCAGTACTTC
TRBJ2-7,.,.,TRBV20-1,CSAPFSYAQYF,TGCAGTGCCCCCTTTTCCTACGCGCAGTACTTC
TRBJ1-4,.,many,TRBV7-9,CASSTTGSTNEKLFF,TGTGCCAGCAGCACTACAGGATCCACTAATGAAAAACTGTTTTTT
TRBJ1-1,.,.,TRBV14,CAGSQEGAEAFF,TGTGCCGGCAGCCAAGAGGGTGCAGAAGCTTTCTTT
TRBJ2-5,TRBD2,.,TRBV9,CASSAPPPGLAEETQYF,TGTGCCAGCAGCGCGCCCCCGCCGGGACTAGCGGAAGAGACCCAGTACTTC
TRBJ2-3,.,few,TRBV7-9,CASSLKGGGPEAQYF,TGTGCCAGCAGTTTAAAAGGGGGAGGGCCTGAGGCGCAGTATTTT
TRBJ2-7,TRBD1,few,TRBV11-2,CASSTRSQGDGEQYF,TGTGCCAGCAGCACTAGAAGCCAGGGGGATGGGGAGCAGTACTTC
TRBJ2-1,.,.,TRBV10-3,CAISEGNNEQFF,TGTGCCATCAGTGAGGGAAACAATGAGCAGTTCTTC
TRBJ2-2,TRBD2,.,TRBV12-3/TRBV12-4,CASSLPSIGLAGGPGELFF,TGTGCCAGCAGTTTACCCTCTATTGGACTAGCGGGAGGGCCCGGGGAGCTGTTTTTT
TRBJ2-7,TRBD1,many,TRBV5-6,CASSSAGQGYEQYF,TGTGCCAGCAGCTCCGCGGGACAGGGCTACGAGCAGTACTTC
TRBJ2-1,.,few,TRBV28,CASSFLVYNEQFF,TGTGCCAGCAGTTTCTTGGTTTACAATGAGCAGTTCTTC
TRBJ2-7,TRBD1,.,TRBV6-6,CASVSDLRTGGYEQYF,TGTGCCAGCGTATCCGATCTTAGGACAGGGGGATACGAGCAGTACTTC
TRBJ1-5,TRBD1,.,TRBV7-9,CAGSSTGDLQPQHF,TGTGCCGGCAGTTCGACAGGGGACCTTCAGCCCCAGCATTTC
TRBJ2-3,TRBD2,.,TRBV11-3,CASSLGGLAGRGADTQYF,TGTGCCAGCAGCTTAGGGGGACTAGCGGGACGAGGCGCAGATACGCAGTATTTT
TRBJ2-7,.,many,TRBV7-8,CASSFHNLGYYEQYF,TGTGCCAGCAGCTTCCACAACCTTGGGTACTACGAGCAGTACTTC
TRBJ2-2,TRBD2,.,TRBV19,CASSINGLAGSTGELFF,TGTGCCAGTAGTATTAACGGACTAGCGGGAAGTACCGGGGAGCTGTTTTTT
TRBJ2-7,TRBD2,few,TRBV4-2,CASSWGLAGLAPSYEQYF,TGTGCCAGCAGCTGGGGACTAGCGGGATTGGCACCCAGTTACGAGCAGTACTTC
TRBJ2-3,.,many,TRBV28,CASSLYGGIVEDTQYF,TGTGCCAGCAGTTTATATGGCGGGATTGTCGAAGATACGCAGTATTTT
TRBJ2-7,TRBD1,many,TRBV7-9,CASSLPGTASYEQYF,TGTGCCAGCAGCTTGCCCGGGACAGCCTCCTACGAGCAGTACTTC
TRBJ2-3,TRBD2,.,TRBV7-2,CASSGGDGIWYTQYF,TGTGCCAGCAGCGGGGGGGACGGTATATGGTATACGCAGTATTTT
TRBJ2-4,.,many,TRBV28,CASSPRRLAKNIQYF,TGTGCCAGCAGCCCCCGGCGGCTTGCCAAAAACATTCAGTACTTC
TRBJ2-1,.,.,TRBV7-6,CASSLARSSYNEQFF,TGTGCCAGCAGCTTAGCGCGGAGCTCCTACAATGAGCAGTTCTTC
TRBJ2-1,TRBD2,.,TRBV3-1,CASSQVVSGAYNEQFF,TGTGCCAGCAGCCAAGTGGTTAGCGGGGCCTACAATGAGCAGTTCTTC
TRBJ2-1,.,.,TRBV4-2,CASSQGHPEQFF,TGTGCCAGCAGCCAAGGGCACCCAGAGCAGTTCTTC
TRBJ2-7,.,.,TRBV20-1,CSALGGTAGSYEQYF,TGCAGTGCTCTCGGGGGGACAGCTGGGTCCTACGAGCAGTACTTC
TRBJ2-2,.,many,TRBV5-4,CASSFPSGELFF,TGTGCCAGCAGCTTTCCAAGCGGGGAGCTGTTTTTT
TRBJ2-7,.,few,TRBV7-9,CASSPWQGYEQYF,TGTGCCAGCAGCCCCTGGCAGGGCTACGAGCAGTACTTC
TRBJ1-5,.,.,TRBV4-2,CASSQDLMTWGTNQPQHF,TGTGCCAGCAGCCAAGACCTAATGACCTGGGGAACGAATCAGCCCCAGCATTTT